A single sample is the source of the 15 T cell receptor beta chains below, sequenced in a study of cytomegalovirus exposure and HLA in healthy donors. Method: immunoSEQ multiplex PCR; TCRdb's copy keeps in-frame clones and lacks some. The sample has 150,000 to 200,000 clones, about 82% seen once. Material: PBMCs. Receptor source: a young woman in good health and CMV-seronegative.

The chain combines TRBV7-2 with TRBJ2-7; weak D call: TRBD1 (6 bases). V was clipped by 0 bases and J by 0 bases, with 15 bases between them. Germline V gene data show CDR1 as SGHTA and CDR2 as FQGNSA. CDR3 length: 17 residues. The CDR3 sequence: CASSLALPGHSSYEQYF. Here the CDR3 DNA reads TGTGCCAGCAGCTTAGCGCTTCCGGGACACAGCTCCTACGAGCAGTACTTC.

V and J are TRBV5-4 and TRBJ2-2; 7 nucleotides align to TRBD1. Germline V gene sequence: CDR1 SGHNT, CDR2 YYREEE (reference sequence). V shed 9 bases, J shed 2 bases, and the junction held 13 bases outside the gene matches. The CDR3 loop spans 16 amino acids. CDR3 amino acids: CATRKKRQGNTGELFF. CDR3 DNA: TGTGCCACCAGGAAAAAAAGACAGGGTAACACCGGGGAGCTGTTTTTT.

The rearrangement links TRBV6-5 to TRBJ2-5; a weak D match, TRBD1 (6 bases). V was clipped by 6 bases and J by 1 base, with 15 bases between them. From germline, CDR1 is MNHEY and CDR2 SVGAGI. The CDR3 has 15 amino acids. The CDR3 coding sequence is TGTGCCAGCAGGCCCCGAGGGGGACCCCAAGAGACCCAGTACTTC. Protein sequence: CASRPRGGPQETQYF.

This CDR3 is CASSLVESTGELFF. The CDR3 DNA reads as TGTGCCAGCAGCTTGGTGGAGTCGACCGGGGAGCTGTTTTTT. This chain connects TRBV5-4 to TRBJ2-2; D gene uncertain. The V and J ends lost 0 bases and 5 bases respectively, with 8 bases between them. There are 14 residues in the CDR3. CDR1 and CDR2 (germline): SGHNT, YYREEE (reference sequence).

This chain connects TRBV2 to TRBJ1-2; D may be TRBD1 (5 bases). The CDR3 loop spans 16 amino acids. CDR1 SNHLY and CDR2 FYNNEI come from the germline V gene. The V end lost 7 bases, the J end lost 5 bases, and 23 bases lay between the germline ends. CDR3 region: CASIFRDSTSEYGYTF. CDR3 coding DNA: TGTGCCAGCATTTTTCGGGACTCCACATCAGAGTATGGCTACACCTTC.

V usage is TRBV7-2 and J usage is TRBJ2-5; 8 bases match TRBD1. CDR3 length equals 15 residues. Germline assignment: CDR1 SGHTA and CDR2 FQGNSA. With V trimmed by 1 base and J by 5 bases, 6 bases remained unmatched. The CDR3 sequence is CASSLVQGAGETQYF. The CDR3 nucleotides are TGTGCCAGCAGCTTAGTGCAGGGGGCGGGTGAGACCCAGTACTTC.

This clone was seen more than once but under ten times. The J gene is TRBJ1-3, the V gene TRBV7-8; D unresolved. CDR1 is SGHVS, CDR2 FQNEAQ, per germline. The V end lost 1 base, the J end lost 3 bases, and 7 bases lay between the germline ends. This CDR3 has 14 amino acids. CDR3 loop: CASSLDVSGNTIYF. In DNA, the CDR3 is TGTGCCAGCAGCTTAGATGTCAGTGGAAACACCATATATTTT. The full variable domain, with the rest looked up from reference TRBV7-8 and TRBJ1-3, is GAGVSQSPRYKVAKRGQDVALRCDPISGHVSLFWYQQALGQGPEFLTYFQNEAQLDKSGLPSDRFFAERPEGSVSTLKIQRTQQEDSAVYLCASSLDVSGNTIYFGEGSWLTVV.

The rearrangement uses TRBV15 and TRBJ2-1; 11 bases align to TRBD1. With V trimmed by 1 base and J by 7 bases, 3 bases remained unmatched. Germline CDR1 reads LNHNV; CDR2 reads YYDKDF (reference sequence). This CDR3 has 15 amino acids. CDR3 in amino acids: CATSRAGTGGNEQFF. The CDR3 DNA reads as TGTGCCACCAGCAGAGCCGGGACAGGGGGAAATGAGCAGTTCTTC.

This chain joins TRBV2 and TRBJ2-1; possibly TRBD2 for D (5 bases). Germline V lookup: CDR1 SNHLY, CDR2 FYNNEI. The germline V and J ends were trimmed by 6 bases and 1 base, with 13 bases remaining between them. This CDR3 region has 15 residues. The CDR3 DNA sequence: TGTGCCAGCAGATTCGCCAGCGGATCCTACAATGAGCAGTTCTTC. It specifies CASRFASGSYNEQFF.

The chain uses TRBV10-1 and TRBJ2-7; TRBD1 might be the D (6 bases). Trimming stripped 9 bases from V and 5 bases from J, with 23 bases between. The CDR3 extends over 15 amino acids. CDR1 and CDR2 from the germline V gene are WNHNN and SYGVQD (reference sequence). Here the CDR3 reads CARDAGVPLMDEQYF. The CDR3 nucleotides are TGCGCCAGAGACGCAGGGGTCCCCCTGATGGACGAGCAGTACTTC.

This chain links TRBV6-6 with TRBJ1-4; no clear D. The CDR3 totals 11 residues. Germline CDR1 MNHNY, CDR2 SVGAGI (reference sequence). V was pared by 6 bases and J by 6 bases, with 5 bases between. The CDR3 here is CASREDEKLFF. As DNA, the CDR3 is TGTGCCAGCAGGGAGGATGAAAAACTGTTTTTT.

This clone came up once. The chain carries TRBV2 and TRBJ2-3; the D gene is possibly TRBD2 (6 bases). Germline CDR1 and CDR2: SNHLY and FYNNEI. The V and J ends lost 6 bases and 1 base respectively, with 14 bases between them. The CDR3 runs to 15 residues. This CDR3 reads CASSKGTPRTDTQYF. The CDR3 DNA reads TGTGCCAGCAGCAAGGGGACTCCCCGCACAGATACGCAGTATTTT.

The CDR3 region is CASSPSRGHTYEQYF. CDR3 DNA: TGTGCCAGCAGCCCCTCCAGGGGGCACACCTACGAGCAGTACTTC. The gene calls are TRBV25-1 and TRBJ2-7, with 8 bases aligning to TRBD1. CDR3 length equals 15 residues. The germline CDR1 and CDR2 sequences are MGHDK and SYGVNS. Trimming at V came to 6 bases and at J to 2 bases, leaving 9 bases not matched to a gene.

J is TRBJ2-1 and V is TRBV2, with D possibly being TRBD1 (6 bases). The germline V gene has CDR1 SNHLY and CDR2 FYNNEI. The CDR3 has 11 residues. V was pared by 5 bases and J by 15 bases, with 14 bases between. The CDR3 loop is CASSSGHSLFF. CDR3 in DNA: TGTGCCAGCAGTTCGGGACATAGTCTGTTCTTC.

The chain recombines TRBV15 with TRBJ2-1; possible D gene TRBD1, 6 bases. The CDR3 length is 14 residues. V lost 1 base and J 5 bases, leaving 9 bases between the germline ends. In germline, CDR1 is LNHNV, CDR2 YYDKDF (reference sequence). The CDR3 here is CATSRGQDDNEQFF. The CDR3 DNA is TGTGCCACCAGCAGAGGACAGGACGACAATGAGCAGTTCTTC.